Below, 7 T cell receptor beta chains from the same sample are listed, as sequenced in a study of blood T cell repertoires in COVID-19 (dated by TCRdb to the early 2020s). The library came from the immunoSEQ multiplex PCR assay. TCRdb's version of the immuneACCESS table is confined to in-frame rearrangements and falls short of the full clone set. An unresolved V gene accounts for under half of the shortfall where checked; the remainder is of unknown origin. The sample records a few hundred thousand clones, roughly 84% of which are singletons. Around 3.2% of the sample is taken by the ten largest. Sequenced sample: peripheral blood. These receptors were collected from a woman between 18 and 30 years old with acute or convalescent COVID-19.

This clone was seen only once. This chain links TRBV10-3 with TRBJ1-2; 10 bases line up with TRBD1. There are 15 residues in the CDR3. Germline values: CDR1 ENHRY, CDR2 SYGVKD. J was trimmed by 7 bases and V by 0 bases; bases with no gene match: 5. The DNA of the CDR3 is TGTGCCATCAGTGAGTCCATGAGGGACAGGGGTGGCTACACCTTC. This gives the protein CAISESMRDRGGYTF.

The rearrangement uses TRBV5-1 and TRBJ2-1; 7 nucleotides agree with TRBD2. In germline, CDR1 is SGHRS, CDR2 YFSETQ. The CDR3 loop spans 17 amino acids. V lost 0 bases, J lost 4 bases, and 10 bases stayed unmatched. The CDR3 protein is CASSLDAGVGIYNEQFF. The CDR3 nucleotides are TGCGCCAGCAGCTTGGATGCGGGAGTGGGGATTTACAATGAGCAGTTCTTC.

This sequence joins TRBV28 and TRBJ2-3, with D maybe TRBD2 (6 bases). Between the trimmed V and J ends, which lost 5 bases and 4 bases, there was a span of 19 bases. This CDR3 is built from 16 residues. Germline V gene sequence: CDR1 MDHEN, CDR2 SYDVKM. CDR3: CASSARGGYGADTQYF. The CDR3 coding sequence is TGTGCCAGCAGTGCCCGTGGAGGGTACGGTGCAGATACGCAGTATTTT. Variable domain in full (rest from reference TRBV28 and TRBJ2-3): DVKVTQSSRYLVKRTGEKVFLECVQDMDHENMFWYRQDPGLGLRLIYFSYDVKMKEKGDIPEGYSVSREKKERFSLILESASTNQTSMYLCASSARGGYGADTQYFGPGTRLTVL.

This clone was seen a handful of times. V and J are TRBV5-1 and TRBJ2-1, with 7 bases aligning to TRBD1. V lost 3 bases to trimming and J lost 4 bases; unmatched junction nucleotides: 7. Germline loops: CDR1 SGHRS, CDR2 YFSETQ. The CDR3 sequence is 15 residues long. This CDR3 reads CASSSQGSGYNEQFF. The CDR3 nucleotides are TGCGCCAGCAGCTCACAGGGGTCCGGATACAATGAGCAGTTCTTC. Using reference TRBV5-1 and TRBJ2-1 for the parts outside the CDR3, the full variable domain is KAGVTQTPRYLIKTRGQQVTLSCSPISGHRSVSWYQQTPGQGLQFLFEYFSETQRNKGNFPGRFSGRQFSNSRSEMNVSTLELGDSALYLCASSSQGSGYNEQFFGPGTRLTVL.

The chain links TRBV7-6 to TRBJ2-1; 8 positions agree with TRBD2. The CDR3 runs 17 residues. Germline V lookup: CDR1 SGHVS, CDR2 FNYEAQ. Trimming cost V 1 base and J 4 bases; bases outside gene matches: 9. The CDR3 DNA reads TGTGCCAGCAGCTTAGAGGTAGGCGGGAGGACTTACAATGAGCAGTTCTTC. Protein sequence: CASSLEVGGRTYNEQFF.

The J gene is TRBJ2-7, the V gene TRBV28; 7 bases align to TRBD2. CDR1 is MDHEN, CDR2 SYDVKM, per germline. The CDR3 has 16 amino acids. V trimming: 5 bases; J trimming: 3 bases; junction bases outside the gene matches: 13. Here the CDR3 DNA reads TGTGCCAGCAGTCCCGCGCTCGGGGGAGGGTACTACGAGCAGTACTTC. It specifies CASSPALGGGYYEQYF. Full variable domain (missing parts from reference TRBV28 and TRBJ2-7): DVKVTQSSRYLVKRTGEKVFLECVQDMDHENMFWYRQDPGLGLRLIYFSYDVKMKEKGDIPEGYSVSREKKERFSLILESASTNQTSMYLCASSPALGGGYYEQYFGPGTRLTVT.

The chain employs TRBV11-2 and TRBJ1-1, with D uncertain. Germline CDR1 reads SGHAT; CDR2 reads FQNNGV. CDR3 length: 14 residues. Trimming removed 7 bases from V and 10 bases from J, with 22 bases in between. The CDR3 sequence: CASNPAGPGLGAFF. Written as DNA, the CDR3 is TGTGCCAGCAACCCAGCGGGCCCTGGCCTTGGAGCTTTCTTT.